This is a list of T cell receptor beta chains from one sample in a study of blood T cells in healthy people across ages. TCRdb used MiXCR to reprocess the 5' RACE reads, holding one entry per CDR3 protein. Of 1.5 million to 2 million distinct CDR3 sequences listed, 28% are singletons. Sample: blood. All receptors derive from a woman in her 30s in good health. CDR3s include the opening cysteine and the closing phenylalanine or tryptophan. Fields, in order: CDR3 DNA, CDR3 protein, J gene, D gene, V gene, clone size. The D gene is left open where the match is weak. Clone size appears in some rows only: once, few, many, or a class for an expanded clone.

DNA: TGCAGCGAGAGCGGGGCCGACCAAGAGACCCAGTACTTC
CDR3: CSESGADQETQYF
J: TRBJ2-5
D: TRBD2
V: TRBV29-1
size: many

DNA: TGTGCCAGCAGTTCCTACGACAGGGTCGGGCAGTTCTTC
CDR3: CASSSYDRVGQFF
J: TRBJ2-1
D: TRBD1
V: TRBV12-3/TRBV12-4
size: few

DNA: TGCGCCAGCAGCTTGGCAAGGGGGGACACAGATACGCAGTATTTT
CDR3: CASSLARGDTDTQYF
J: TRBJ2-3
D: .
V: TRBV5-1
size: many

DNA: TGTGCCAGCAGTGAATGGGGGGCTAGAACTGAAGCTTTCTTT
CDR3: CASSEWGARTEAFF
J: TRBJ1-1
D: .
V: TRBV2
size: .

DNA: TGCGCCAGCAGCTTGGGAGTTACAGGGGGGGACGAGCAGTACTTC
CDR3: CASSLGVTGGDEQYF
J: TRBJ2-7
D: .
V: TRBV5-1
size: few

DNA: TGCGCCAGCTCAATGGGGGGCCCTCCGACCGGGGAGCTGTTTTTT
CDR3: CASSMGGPPTGELFF
J: TRBJ2-2
D: .
V: TRBV5-1
size: .

DNA: TGCGCCAGCAACCTAGGGACAGGGTCTTACAATGAGCAGTTCTTC
CDR3: CASNLGTGSYNEQFF
J: TRBJ2-1
D: TRBD1
V: TRBV4-1
size: .

DNA: TGCAGTGCTAGAGGGCTAGAGAGTAACAATGAGCAGTTCTTC
CDR3: CSARGLESNNEQFF
J: TRBJ2-1
D: .
V: TRBV20-1
size: .

DNA: TGTGCCAGCAGCTTGGCGGGGGGTGGGGGGGAGACCCAGTACTTC
CDR3: CASSLAGGGGETQYF
J: TRBJ2-5
D: TRBD2
V: TRBV7-7
size: many

DNA: TGTGCCAGCACCACTAGCGGGGGGACATCCTACAATGAGCAGTTCTTC
CDR3: CASTTSGGTSYNEQFF
J: TRBJ2-1
D: TRBD2
V: TRBV6-6
size: .

DNA: TGCAGTGCTACTACAGGTATGCATCAGCCCCAGCATTTT
CDR3: CSATTGMHQPQHF
J: TRBJ1-5
D: .
V: TRBV20-1
size: .

DNA: TGTGCCGGCAGCTCACGGATCTCTGGGGCCAACGTCCTGACTTTC
CDR3: CAGSSRISGANVLTF
J: TRBJ2-6
D: .
V: TRBV7-2
size: few

DNA: TGCAGTGCTGGAACGGGACAGGGGAGTTCACCCCTCCACTTT
CDR3: CSAGTGQGSSPLHF
J: TRBJ1-6
D: TRBD1
V: TRBV20-1
size: few

DNA: TGTGCCAGCAGTTACTCCGGGGAGAATGAGCAGTTCTTC
CDR3: CASSYSGENEQFF
J: TRBJ2-1
D: .
V: TRBV6-5
size: few

DNA: TGTGCCAGCAGCTTCACTATTCAGGGTTCCCAGCATTTT
CDR3: CASSFTIQGSQHF
J: TRBJ1-5
D: .
V: TRBV7-6
size: few

DNA: TGTGCCAGCAGCCTAGGAACTAGCGTCAAAGATTACAATGAGCAGTTCTTC
CDR3: CASSLGTSVKDYNEQFF
J: TRBJ2-1
D: TRBD2
V: TRBV7-9
size: .

DNA: TGTGCCAGCAGCCTATCGGTCGGGACTCCCAAGGATGAGCAGTTCTTC
CDR3: CASSLSVGTPKDEQFF
J: TRBJ2-1
D: .
V: TRBV7-6
size: .

DNA: TGCAGCGTTGATTTGCCAGGCGGCAATGGCTACACCTTC
CDR3: CSVDLPGGNGYTF
J: TRBJ1-2
D: .
V: TRBV29-1
size: .

DNA: TGCGCCAGCAGGGAAGGTCGGCTAAGTACGAATGAGCAGTTCTTC
CDR3: CASREGRLSTNEQFF
J: TRBJ2-1
D: .
V: TRBV5-1
size: .

DNA: TGCAGCGTTGAGGGCACCACAGATACGCAGTATTTT
CDR3: CSVEGTTDTQYF
J: TRBJ2-3
D: .
V: TRBV29-1
size: many

DNA: TGTGCCACCAGTACGGTTGGCACAGATACGCAGTATTTT
CDR3: CATSTVGTDTQYF
J: TRBJ2-3
D: .
V: TRBV24-1
size: many

DNA: TGCGCCAGCAGCCAAGAAGAGGCGGCGAGCTCCTACGAGCAGTACTTC
CDR3: CASSQEEAASSYEQYF
J: TRBJ2-7
D: .
V: TRBV4-1
size: .

DNA: TGCGCCAGCAGCTTGGCCGAGACCGGCTACACCTTC
CDR3: CASSLAETGYTF
J: TRBJ1-2
D: .
V: TRBV5-1
size: many

DNA: TGCGCCAGCAACTTGGCCGAGCCGAACTACGAGCAGTACTTC
CDR3: CASNLAEPNYEQYF
J: TRBJ2-7
D: .
V: TRBV5-1
size: few

DNA: TGTGCCAGCAGTTCGACCGGACGATACAATGAGCAGTTCTTC
CDR3: CASSSTGRYNEQFF
J: TRBJ2-1
D: .
V: TRBV28
size: many

DNA: TGTGCCAGCTCACTGGACAGGGGGCAGTTTCACTATGGCTACACCTTC
CDR3: CASSLDRGQFHYGYTF
J: TRBJ1-2
D: TRBD1
V: TRBV18
size: once

DNA: TGTGCCAGTAGTATTGGAAGGGGGAACACCGGGGAGCTGTTTTTT
CDR3: CASSIGRGNTGELFF
J: TRBJ2-2
D: .
V: TRBV19
size: .

DNA: TGTGCTAGTGGCCAGGGGACCACTGAAGCTTTCTTT
CDR3: CASGQGTTEAFF
J: TRBJ1-1
D: .
V: TRBV12-5
size: .

DNA: TGTGCCAGCAGTTGGCTAGCGGGGACCACCGGGGAGCTGTTTTTT
CDR3: CASSWLAGTTGELFF
J: TRBJ2-2
D: TRBD2
V: TRBV25-1
size: many

DNA: TGCGCCGGCAGCCAAGATCGAGGGGAGGGCAATGAGCAGTTCTTC
CDR3: CAGSQDRGEGNEQFF
J: TRBJ2-1
D: TRBD2
V: TRBV4-3
size: .

DNA: TGTGCCAGCAGCCAAGATACGGGAGTCCACGAGCAGTACTTC
CDR3: CASSQDTGVHEQYF
J: TRBJ2-7
D: .
V: TRBV4-2
size: .

DNA: TGTGCCAGCAGCTTAGGCGGCAGAATCGGGGTCTATGGCTACACCTTC
CDR3: CASSLGGRIGVYGYTF
J: TRBJ1-2
D: .
V: TRBV7-2
size: .

DNA: TGCGCCGGCAGCCTGGACCCGGCATCCGGCGAGCAGTACTTC
CDR3: CAGSLDPASGEQYF
J: TRBJ2-7
D: .
V: TRBV5-1
size: few

DNA: TGTGCCAGCAGTGACGGGCAGGGGAGGTACGAGCAGTACTTC
CDR3: CASSDGQGRYEQYF
J: TRBJ2-7
D: .
V: TRBV6-5
size: .

DNA: TGTGCTAGTGGTTTGGGGACCGATCTAACTCAGCCCCAGCATTTT
CDR3: CASGLGTDLTQPQHF
J: TRBJ1-5
D: .
V: TRBV12-5
size: .

DNA: TGTGCCAGCAGTTACGGGACGGCCTGGGGCTACACCTTC
CDR3: CASSYGTAWGYTF
J: TRBJ1-2
D: .
V: TRBV6-2/TRBV6-3
size: few

DNA: TGCGCCAGCAGCTTGGCAGGACCCGCATACGGCTCACCCCTCCACTTT
CDR3: CASSLAGPAYGSPLHF
J: TRBJ1-6
D: .
V: TRBV5-1
size: .

DNA: TGTGCCAGCAGCCGGCTCCTGGAGCGGGGAGCCACAGATACGCAGTATTTT
CDR3: CASSRLLERGATDTQYF
J: TRBJ2-3
D: TRBD2
V: TRBV3-1
size: few

DNA: TGTGCCAGCAGCTCGGACGATGGGTATGGCTACACCTTC
CDR3: CASSSDDGYGYTF
J: TRBJ1-2
D: .
V: TRBV12-3/TRBV12-4
size: .

DNA: TGCAGTGCTCGACTCGAGGTGGGGGAGCAGTACTTC
CDR3: CSARLEVGEQYF
J: TRBJ2-5
D: .
V: TRBV20-1
size: few

DNA: TGCGCCAGCAGCCTCAGGTGGGGAGGTCATGAAAAACTGTTTTTT
CDR3: CASSLRWGGHEKLFF
J: TRBJ1-4
D: .
V: TRBV4-1
size: .

DNA: TGTGCCAGCAGCCCCGGGCAGTCAAAGTACTTC
CDR3: CASSPGQSKYF
J: TRBJ2-7
D: .
V: TRBV11-2
size: .

DNA: TGTGCCAGCAAGGACAGGGGCTACGAGCAGTACTTC
CDR3: CASKDRGYEQYF
J: TRBJ2-7
D: TRBD1
V: TRBV28
size: many

DNA: TGTGCCAGCTGTGAAAACAAAGACGGTTCACCCCTCCACTTT
CDR3: CASCENKDGSPLHF
J: TRBJ1-6
D: .
V: TRBV6-1
size: .

DNA: TGCAGCGTTACACAGCTTAACACCGGGGAGCGGTTTTTT
CDR3: CSVTQLNTGERFF
J: TRBJ2-2
D: .
V: TRBV29-1
size: few

DNA: TGTGCCAGCAGCTTGGGACACGGAACCTACTACGAGCAGTACTTC
CDR3: CASSLGHGTYYEQYF
J: TRBJ2-7
D: .
V: TRBV5-6
size: few

DNA: TGTGCCAGCAGCCCCAACCACAGCGGGGTTAACAATGAGCAGTTCTTC
CDR3: CASSPNHSGVNNEQFF
J: TRBJ2-1
D: TRBD2
V: TRBV5-6
size: .

DNA: TGTGCCAGCAGCAGGGTTAGAACCACTGAAGCTTTCTTT
CDR3: CASSRVRTTEAFF
J: TRBJ1-1
D: .
V: TRBV6-5
size: few

DNA: TGCAGCGTTCATCTAAGCGGGAGGGAGACCCAGTACTTC
CDR3: CSVHLSGRETQYF
J: TRBJ2-5
D: TRBD2
V: TRBV29-1
size: .

DNA: TGTGCCAGCAGGCCCCTGCGAGCGGGGGGGTTGTACAATGAGCAGTACTTC
CDR3: CASRPLRAGGLYNEQYF
J: TRBJ2-5
D: TRBD2
V: TRBV2
size: few